This T cell receptor beta chain was captured by sequencing in a study of blood T cell repertoires in COVID-19. Repertoires were generated with immunoSEQ multiplex PCR, while TCRdb's copy carries only in-frame clones and drops some. The table records around 250,000 clones, approximately 90% of them present only once. The study drew participants aged about 18 to 95 years from some 25 US areas. The germline V gene has CDR1 SGHAT and CDR2 FQDESV (reference sequence). With 5 bases removed from V and 5 bases from J, the gap between germline ends came to 8 bases. This CDR3 region has 12 residues. A single count supports this clone.

V is TRBV11-1 and J is TRBJ2-3, with a weak D call TRBD2 (6 bases). The receptor's source is a man in his forties who had been exposed to COVID-19. The sequenced material came from PBMCs or T cells enriched from blood (not recorded which). The CDR3 loop reads CASSLGGDTQYF. CDR3 bases: TGTGCCAGCAGCCTCGGGGGAGATACGCAGTATTTT.